Shown below are 26 T cell receptor beta chains from a single sample sequenced in a study of memory CD4+ T cells and cytomegalovirus serostatus. The sort gate was single viable CD3+CD4+CD8-CD45RO+ cells for memory CD4+ T cells. Here immunoSEQ multiplex PCR was the method, and the copy in TCRdb shows in-frame clones only, minus some. The sample lists some 58,000 clones, 70% to 80% seen once, with 0.88% in the top ten. The specimen sequenced was memory CD4+ T cells from blood. The receptors stem from an adult in good health and CMV-seronegative.

This chain links TRBV5-4 with TRBJ2-1; 9 bases line up with TRBD2. This CDR3 is 16 amino acids long. Germline V CDR1 and CDR2: SGHNT, YYREEE (reference sequence). The V and J ends lost 4 bases and 5 bases, in that order; junction bases with no gene match: 10. CDR3 in amino acids: CASSTGVGGRDNEQFF. DNA for the CDR3: TGTGCCAGCAGCACCGGAGTAGGCGGGAGGGACAATGAGCAGTTCTTC. The variable domain in full, completed from reference TRBV5-4 and TRBJ2-1, reads ETGVTQSPTHLIKTRGQQVTLRCSSQSGHNTVSWYQQALGQGPQFIFQYYREEENGRGNFPPRFSGLQFPNYSSELNVNALELDDSALYLCASSTGVGGRDNEQFFGPGTRLTVL.

The chain employs TRBV6-1 and TRBJ2-7; the D gene is possibly TRBD2 (6 bases). Per germline, CDR1 MNHNS and CDR2 SASEGT. The CDR3 has 14 amino acids. V lost 6 bases and J 4 bases, leaving 16 bases between the germline ends. CDR3 coding DNA: TGTGCCAGCAGGATGCGGGGTGGTCGTTACGAGCAGTACTTC. It codes for CASRMRGGRYEQYF.

The chain combines TRBV5-4 with TRBJ1-1, with D possibly matching TRBD1 (5 bases). V was cut by 4 bases and J by 1 base, with 11 bases left in between. The CDR3 spans 14 residues. CDR1 and CDR2 from the germline V gene are SGHNT and YYREEE (reference sequence). The CDR3 region has the DNA TGTGCCAGCAGCCGGGGCACATCGAACACTGAAGCTTTCTTT. Residues: CASSRGTSNTEAFF.

This chain joins TRBV2 and TRBJ2-6; D call uncertain. CDR3 length: 12 residues. From germline, CDR1 is SNHLY and CDR2 FYNNEI. V gave up 4 bases and J gave up 6 bases, with 4 bases separating them. The DNA of the CDR3 is TGTGCCAGCAGTGGGGCGGCCAACGTCCTGACTTTC. Its protein product is CASSGAANVLTF.

The chain is built from TRBV14 and TRBJ2-7, with 7 bases aligning to TRBD1. The CDR3 sequence is 15 residues long. Germline CDR1 reads SGHDN; CDR2 reads FVKESK. V shed 5 bases and J 7 bases; nucleotides not matched to a gene: 14. CDR3 in DNA: TGTGCCAGCAGCTCTAGCTTGGACAGGTTAAGGGAGCAGTACTTC. It translates to CASSSSLDRLREQYF.

A few counts support this clone. This sequence joins TRBV6-1 and TRBJ1-5; D is perhaps TRBD1 (5 bases). Trimming left V 7 bases short and J 4 bases short, with 17 bases between. The germline V gene has CDR1 MNHNS and CDR2 SASEGT. CDR3 length equals 15 residues. The CDR3 sequence: CASILGGGVNQPQHF. CDR3 nucleotide sequence: TGTGCCAGCATCCTTGGCGGGGGGGTTAATCAGCCCCAGCATTTT.

This clone is labeled as medium-sized. Other nucleotide sequences in the sample specify the same CDR3. The chain has TRBV10-3 and TRBJ1-5; no clear D gene. The CDR3 totals 14 residues. V gave up 0 bases and J gave up 5 bases, with 8 bases separating them. CDR1 and CDR2 (germline): ENHRY, SYGVKD. The CDR3: CAISESWGDQPQHF. The CDR3 nucleotides read TGTGCCATCAGTGAGTCCTGGGGAGATCAGCCCCAGCATTTT.

The rearrangement joins TRBV7-9 to TRBJ2-1, with TRBD1 as a possible D gene (6 bases). Trimming removed 7 bases from V and 4 bases from J, with 17 bases in between. Germline V gene sequence: CDR1 SEHNR, CDR2 FQNEAQ (reference sequence). The CDR3 covers 15 residues. In nucleotides, the CDR3 is TGTGCCAGCACCCCTCGGGACACTCGATACAATGAGCAGTTCTTC. Encoded protein: CASTPRDTRYNEQFF.

The chain recombines TRBV29-1 with TRBJ2-1; 7 bases are a match to TRBD1. V trimming: 4 bases; J trimming: 6 bases; junction bases outside the gene matches: 9. Germline CDR1 is SQVTM and CDR2 is ANQGSEA. The CDR3 extends over 14 amino acids. The CDR3 here is CSVVIQGISNEQFF. The CDR3 nucleotides are TGCAGCGTTGTAATACAGGGGATTTCCAATGAGCAGTTCTTC.

The CDR3 spells CASSLVLNANTGGAGANVLTF. DNA for the CDR3: TGTGCCAGCAGTTTGGTACTGAACGCGAATACAGGGGGCGCTGGGGCCAACGTCCTGACTTTC. J is TRBJ2-6 and V is TRBV28, with 9 bases lining up with TRBD1. This CDR3 is 21 amino acids long. Germline CDR1 and CDR2: MDHEN and SYDVKM. Trimming took 3 bases from V and 2 from J; bases not matched to a gene: 17.

The chain couples TRBV11-3 to TRBJ2-1; D ambiguous. The germline V gene has CDR1 SGHNT and CDR2 YENEEA. CDR3 length equals 13 residues. Trimming shortened V by 1 base and J by 6 bases, and 7 bases separated the two germline ends. CDR3 DNA: TGTGCCAGCAGCTTAGGGCCGAGCAATGAGCAGTTCTTC. Protein sequence: CASSLGPSNEQFF.

A remark on this clone: Mismatch with germline at one junction end may stem from a read error. The chain uses TRBV7-7 and TRBJ2-1; tentative D call: TRBD2 (5 bases). This CDR3 region has 13 residues. The V gene's germline CDR1 is SSHAT and CDR2 FNYEAQ (reference sequence). CDR3 DNA sequence: TGTGCTAGCAGCTTAGCGAGTAGAAATGAGCAGTTCTTC. This codes for CASSLASRNEQFF.

The chain is built from TRBV28 and TRBJ1-3; 7 nucleotides line up with TRBD1. Germline V CDR1 and CDR2: MDHEN, SYDVKM. V lost 9 bases to trimming and J lost 8 bases; unmatched junction nucleotides: 13. The CDR3 runs 14 residues. CDR3 nucleotides: TGTGCCAGGCGGAAGGGGGACAGTTGGGACACCATATATTTT. It codes for CARRKGDSWDTIYF.

The chain recombines TRBV9 with TRBJ1-2; D ambiguous. CDR3 size: 16 residues. The V end lost 0 bases, the J end lost 4 bases, and 16 bases lay between the germline ends. CDR1 is SGDLS, CDR2 YYNGEE, per germline. The chain's CDR3 is CASSVDAVSAGYGYTF. For the CDR3, the DNA is TGTGCCAGCAGCGTAGATGCCGTCTCCGCCGGCTATGGCTACACCTTC.

This chain uses TRBV5-1 with TRBJ1-4; 9 nucleotides line up with TRBD1. V was clipped by 4 bases and J by 8 bases; unmatched bases: 6. Germline V lookup: CDR1 SGHRS, CDR2 YFSETQ. This CDR3 comprises 14 residues. CDR3 region: CASSQGQGLEKLFF. CDR3 bases: TGCGCCAGCAGCCAGGGACAGGGTTTGGAAAAACTGTTTTTT.

This clone occurred once. This chain uses TRBV6-6 with TRBJ1-1; TRBD1 matches 7 bases. After removal of 6 bases from V and 6 bases from J, the junction contained 10 bases not matched to a gene. Germline V gene sequence: CDR1 MNHNY, CDR2 SVGAGI (reference sequence). CDR3 size: 14 residues. In DNA form, the CDR3 reads TGTGCCAGCAGAAGGGGGGAGGGGGCTGCTGAAGCTTTCTTT. Its protein product is CASRRGEGAAEAFF.

The CDR3 here is CASSRHTEKLFF. In nucleotides, the CDR3 is TGTGCCAGCAGCCGGCACACCGAAAAACTGTTTTTT. V is TRBV7-9 and J is TRBJ1-4; D is undetermined. Looked up from germline, CDR1 is SEHNR and CDR2 is FQNEAQ (reference sequence). The CDR3 consists of 12 residues. The V and J ends lost 5 bases and 8 bases respectively, with 9 bases between them.

This clone was counted only a few times. The gene calls are TRBV7-8 and TRBJ2-7, with a possible D match to TRBD2 (6 bases). Germline V gene sequence: CDR1 SGHVS, CDR2 FQNEAQ. CDR3 length equals 16 residues. V shed 5 bases and J shed 6 bases, with 23 bases lying between them. The CDR3 spells CASSRFSGGGSAEQYF. In nucleotides, the CDR3 is TGTGCCAGCAGCCGCTTCTCCGGCGGAGGGTCGGCCGAGCAGTACTTC.

The CDR3 sequence is CASSVAISSGTDTQYF. The CDR3, as DNA: TGTGCCAGCAGCGTAGCCATATCTAGCGGGACAGATACGCAGTATTTT. The rearrangement links TRBV9 to TRBJ2-3; TRBD2 agrees at 8 bases. This CDR3 has 16 amino acids. With 0 bases clipped from V and 3 bases from J, the junction kept 6 bases outside the gene matches. Germline values: CDR1 SGDLS, CDR2 YYNGEE.

This chain uses TRBV19 with TRBJ1-1, with 9 positions matching TRBD1. The CDR3 runs to 14 residues. Germline CDR1 reads LNHDA; CDR2 reads SQIVND (reference sequence). V lost 6 bases and J lost 7; bases outside the gene matches: 9. The CDR3 coding sequence is TGTGCCAGTAGGAAGGACAGGGGACGTGGTGAAGCTTTCTTT. Its translation: CASRKDRGRGEAFF.

A few counts support this clone. The chain links TRBV11-2 to TRBJ1-6, with 7 nucleotides matching TRBD1. The length of the CDR3 is 15 residues. The junction had 7 bases not matched to a gene; V was cut back by 3 bases and J by 8 bases. Germline loops: CDR1 SGHAT, CDR2 FQNNGV. As DNA, the CDR3 is TGTGCCAGCAGCTTGCAGGGGGTGAGAGATTCACCCCTCCACTTT. Residues: CASSLQGVRDSPLHF. Full variable domain (missing parts from reference TRBV11-2 and TRBJ1-6): EAGVAQSPRYKIIEKRQSVAFWCNPISGHATLYWYQQILGQGPKLLIQFQNNGVVDDSQLPKDRFSAERLKGVDSTLKIQPAKLEDSAVYLCASSLQGVRDSPLHFGNGTRLTVT.

The chain uses TRBV30 and TRBJ1-5; D remains ambiguous. Trimming took 0 bases from V and 13 from J, leaving 10 bases between them. The germline gives CDR1 GTSNPN, CDR2 SVGIG (reference sequence). The CDR3 extends over 11 amino acids. CDR3: CAWSVLGPQHF. CDR3 coding DNA: TGTGCCTGGAGTGTCTTGGGCCCACAGCATTTT.

The chain recombines TRBV27 with TRBJ2-1, with D possibly TRBD1 on 6 matching bases. This CDR3 comprises 14 residues. V lost 4 bases and J 5 bases, leaving 12 bases between the germline ends. Per the germline V gene, CDR1 is MNHEY and CDR2 is SMNVEV (reference sequence). CDR3 loop: CASSSLTGHNEQFF. The CDR3 DNA reads as TGTGCCAGCAGTTCCCTCACAGGGCACAATGAGCAGTTCTTC.

The chain is built from TRBV18 and TRBJ2-5, with TRBD2 matching 9 bases. Germline V lookup: CDR1 KGHSH, CDR2 LQKENI. V lost 3 bases and J lost 14; bases outside the gene matches: 4. This CDR3 is 11 amino acids long. CDR3 protein: CASSPGSGGYF. The CDR3 DNA sequence: TGTGCCAGCTCACCGGGTAGCGGGGGATACTTC.

This clone was counted only a few times. The chain carries TRBV6-1 and TRBJ1-2; 11 positions agree with TRBD1. The CDR3 spans 15 residues. The germline CDR1 and CDR2 sequences are MNHNS and SASEGT. With V trimmed by 4 bases and J by 4 bases, 5 bases remained unmatched. CDR3 bases: TGTGCCAGCAGTGCCCTGGACAGGGGGCCCTATGGCTACACCTTC. Translating gives CASSALDRGPYGYTF.

This clone was counted a single time. V gene TRBV7-2 combines with J gene TRBJ2-5, with no clear D. The length of the CDR3 is 11 residues. CDR1 and CDR2 (germline): SGHTA, FQGNSA. V lost 3 bases and J lost 6, with 5 bases in between. The CDR3 region is CASSFGQTQYF. For the CDR3, the DNA is TGTGCCAGCAGCTTTGGGCAGACCCAGTACTTC.